The 27 T cell receptor beta chains in this list originate from one sample, sequenced in a study of CD8 T cells in Susac syndrome. The RNA, roughly 0.5 to 1 ug, was put through reverse transcription using random hexamers. MiXCR was run by TCRdb on the immunoSEQ multiplex PCR reads, yielding one entry per CDR3 protein. The top ten hold 0.09% to 0.15% of the sample, which has roughly 400,000 distinct CDR3 sequences, approximately 85% seen once. The source material was CD8+ T cells from PBMCs. All receptors derive from a human donor with multiple sclerosis.

The chain couples TRBV4-1 to TRBJ2-7, with 12 nucleotides matching TRBD2. Germline assignment: CDR1 MGHRA and CDR2 YSYEKL. The CDR3 covers 15 residues. Trimming cost V 0 bases and J 4 bases; bases outside gene matches: 1. This CDR3 reads CASSQDGLAGYEQYF. CDR3 nucleotides: TGCGCCAGCAGCCAAGACGGACTAGCGGGATACGAGCAGTACTTC.

The V and J genes are TRBV20-1 and TRBJ2-7; 7 bases fit TRBD1. Germline loops: CDR1 DFQATT, CDR2 SNEGSKA (reference sequence). Trimming took 3 bases from V and 0 from J; bases not matched to a gene: 5. This CDR3 contains 14 residues. The CDR3 is CSARATGLSYEQYF. The CDR3 coding sequence is TGCAGTGCTAGGGCGACAGGGCTCTCCTACGAGCAGTACTTC.

The rearrangement joins TRBV6-1 to TRBJ2-7; 7 bases map to TRBD1. The CDR3 is made up of 15 amino acids. Germline lookup yields CDR1 MNHNS and CDR2 SASEGT. J gave up 2 bases and V 10 bases, and 14 bases lay outside the gene matches. The CDR3 coding sequence is TGTGCCATCGAGGGTGGCAGGGACAGCACCTACGAGCAGTACTTC. Residues: CAIEGGRDSTYEQYF.

The V and J genes are TRBV29-1 and TRBJ1-2; D remains unclear. Germline CDR1 and CDR2: SQVTM and ANQGSEA. The CDR3 length is 10 residues. The V end lost 4 bases, the J end lost 6 bases, and 6 bases lay between the germline ends. The CDR3 is CSVGGDGYTF. CDR3 coding DNA: TGCAGCGTTGGCGGGGATGGCTACACCTTC.

The DNA for the CDR3 is TGCAGCATCCACCCCACCCCGGACTATGGCTACACCTTC. Its translation is CSIHPTPDYGYTF. The V gene is TRBV29-1, the J gene TRBJ1-2; no reliable D call. This CDR3 has 13 amino acids. Trimming cost V 8 bases and J 3 bases, with 16 bases left between them. Germline CDR1 reads SQVTM; CDR2 reads ANQGSEA.

This chain links TRBV13 with TRBJ2-1, with TRBD2 matching 11 bases. The V and J ends lost 4 bases and 6 bases, in that order; junction bases with no gene match: 11. Germline values: CDR1 PRHDT, CDR2 FYEKMQ (reference sequence). The CDR3 covers 17 residues. In nucleotides, the CDR3 is TGTGCCAGCAGCTCGCTTAGCGGGGGGGCCGATGCCAATGAGCAGTTCTTC. Its translation: CASSSLSGGADANEQFF.

The chain links TRBV2 to TRBJ2-1; D ambiguous. The CDR3 sequence is 11 residues long. V was clipped by 4 bases and J by 8 bases, with 6 bases between them. Germline lookup yields CDR1 SNHLY and CDR2 FYNNEI. The DNA of the CDR3 is TGTGCCAGCAGTGTTGGGGATGAGCAGTTCTTC. It encodes CASSVGDEQFF.

The V and J genes are TRBV4-1 and TRBJ2-7; tentatively, D is TRBD2 (5 bases). The germline V gene has CDR1 MGHRA and CDR2 YSYEKL. Trimming stripped 1 base from V and 3 bases from J, with 13 bases between. The CDR3 runs to 15 residues. The CDR3 coding sequence is TGCGCCAGCAGCCAAGTTGAGGGAACGCTCTACGAGCAGTACTTC. Its protein product is CASSQVEGTLYEQYF.

The chain carries TRBV7-8 and TRBJ1-5; D unresolved. With 1 base removed from V and 5 bases from J, the gap between germline ends came to 15 bases. The CDR3 extends over 16 amino acids. Germline V CDR1 and CDR2: SGHVS, FQNEAQ. CDR3 nucleotide sequence: TGTGCCAGCAGCTTAGACTTGGGAGGAGGGCATCAGCCCCAGCATTTT. Its translation: CASSLDLGGGHQPQHF.

The table lists this clonotype with a count of one. At one end, the junction sequence differs from germline, possibly due to a read error. CDR3 amino acids: CASTLTRDRGISTDTQYF. CDR3 bases: TGTGCCAGCACCTTAACCCGGGACAGGGGAATAAGCACAGATACGCAGTATTTT. J is TRBJ2-3 and V is TRBV7-4, with 10 bases that match TRBD1. This CDR3 comprises 18 residues. Germline lookup yields CDR1 SGHVT and CDR2 SQSDAQ.

The CDR3 is CASKADREGITEAFF. Written as DNA, the CDR3 is TGTGCCAGCAAAGCTGACCGGGAGGGGATCACTGAAGCTTTCTTT. The chain employs TRBV28 and TRBJ1-1, with TRBD1 as a possible D gene (5 bases). V lost 7 bases and J 4 bases, leaving 19 bases between the germline ends. Germline V gene data show CDR1 as MDHEN and CDR2 as SYDVKM. This CDR3 comprises 15 residues.

This chain uses TRBV4-1 with TRBJ1-4; D unresolved. CDR3 size: 14 residues. Germline lookup yields CDR1 MGHRA and CDR2 YSYEKL. With 1 base removed from V and 7 bases from J, the gap between germline ends came to 10 bases. CDR3 coding DNA: TGCGCCAGCAGCCAAGTAGGGTTGGGTGAAAAACTGTTTTTT. This gives the protein CASSQVGLGEKLFF.

This chain uses TRBV5-1 with TRBJ1-4, with D unresolved. The V and J ends lost 1 base and 2 bases respectively, with 15 bases between them. This CDR3 is 17 amino acids long. Germline CDR1 is SGHRS and CDR2 is YFSETQ. The CDR3 nucleotides are TGCGCCAGCAGCTTGAGCAGATTGGTGGAGACTAATGAAAAACTGTTTTTT. The encoded protein is CASSLSRLVETNEKLFF.

The chain recombines TRBV7-8 with TRBJ1-1; D remains ambiguous. V lost 2 bases and J 6 bases, leaving 16 bases between the germline ends. CDR1 SGHVS and CDR2 FQNEAQ come from the germline V gene. This CDR3 is built from 15 residues. The CDR3 DNA reads TGTGCCAGCAGCTTATTAGTTCTGGGAAGTTCTGAAGCTTTCTTT. Its translation is CASSLLVLGSSEAFF.

The genes are TRBV10-3 and TRBJ2-3, with 9 nucleotides matching TRBD2. Per germline, CDR1 ENHRY and CDR2 SYGVKD. The J segment lost 5 bases and the V segment lost 8 bases, leaving 11 bases of the junction unmatched. The CDR3 runs to 15 residues. CDR3 residues: CAIDPAGGLQDTQYF. The CDR3, as DNA: TGTGCCATCGACCCTGCGGGGGGGTTACAAGATACGCAGTATTTT.

In this sample, this clonotype turned up a few times. V usage is TRBV27 and J usage is TRBJ2-7; 7 nucleotides line up with TRBD1. The CDR3 is made up of 14 amino acids. Unmatched junction bases numbered 11, after V lost 9 bases and J lost 3 bases. Looked up from germline, CDR1 is MNHEY and CDR2 is SMNVEV (reference sequence). The CDR3: CASSTRDRDYEQYF. The CDR3, as DNA: TGTGCCAGTAGTACTCGGGACAGAGACTACGAGCAGTACTTC.

The CDR3 nucleotides read TGCAGTGCTAGAGATGTGAGTCTGAACACTGAAGCTTTCTTT. It translates to CSARDVSLNTEAFF. This chain links TRBV20-1 with TRBJ1-1; no firm D call. Germline V lookup: CDR1 DFQATT, CDR2 SNEGSKA (reference sequence). The CDR3 has 14 amino acids. V lost 0 bases and J 0 bases, leaving 8 bases between the germline ends.

The V call is TRBV5-1, the J call TRBJ1-1, with no clear D. The CDR3 consists of 15 residues. V lost 3 bases, J lost 3 bases, and 15 bases lay in between. Germline CDR1 is SGHRS and CDR2 is YFSETQ. CDR3 bases: TGCGCCAGCAGCTCGGACCTAGACGGATACACTGAAGCTTTCTTT. Amino acids: CASSSDLDGYTEAFF.

The chain recombines TRBV24-1 with TRBJ2-3, with D tentatively TRBD1 or TRBD2 (5 bases each). Germline V gives CDR1 KGHDR, CDR2 SFDVKD. This CDR3 has 13 residues. The V end lost 5 bases, the J end lost 3 bases, and 8 bases lay between the germline ends. The CDR3 spells CATSGGATDTQYF. The CDR3 DNA reads as TGTGCCACCAGTGGAGGGGCTACAGATACGCAGTATTTT.

This clonotype showed up just a few times. The chain has TRBV6-1 and TRBJ2-3; possibly TRBD1 for D (5 bases). Trimming shortened V by 8 bases and J by 0 bases, and 6 bases separated the two germline ends. Germline loops: CDR1 MNHNS, CDR2 SASEGT. The CDR3 has 12 residues. CDR3: CASDSSTDTQYF. CDR3 bases: TGTGCCAGCGACAGTAGCACAGATACGCAGTATTTT.

V and J are TRBV27 and TRBJ1-5; D is perhaps TRBD1 (6 bases). The CDR3 is 14 residues long. Germline CDR1 MNHEY, CDR2 SMNVEV (reference sequence). V was shortened by 7 bases and J by 3 bases, with 13 bases between the two germline ends. As DNA, the CDR3 is TGTGCCAGCAAGGCAGGGGCGTCCAATCAGCCCCAGCATTTT. Translation gives CASKAGASNQPQHF.

The genes are TRBV2 and TRBJ2-5, with a possible D match to TRBD2 (6 bases). V was cut by 7 bases and J by 5 bases, with 11 bases left in between. The CDR3 extends over 12 amino acids. The germline V gene has CDR1 SNHLY and CDR2 FYNNEI. In nucleotides, the CDR3 is TGTGCCAGCACCGGGAGTTGGGAGACCCAGTACTTC. This codes for CASTGSWETQYF.

The chain uses TRBV28 and TRBJ2-2; D remains unclear. The CDR3 is made up of 13 amino acids. The germline V gene encodes CDR1 MDHEN and CDR2 SYDVKM. The V and J ends lost 6 bases and 6 bases respectively, with 11 bases between them. CDR3 region: CASRPPGPGELFF. In nucleotides, the CDR3 is TGTGCCAGCAGGCCCCCTGGGCCCGGGGAGCTGTTTTTT.

The V call is TRBV6-5, the J call TRBJ1-1; no firm D call. The germline V gene encodes CDR1 MNHEY and CDR2 SVGAGI. Trimming stripped 5 bases from V and 7 bases from J, with 11 bases between. The CDR3 sequence is 12 residues long. The CDR3 nucleotides read TGTGCCAGCAGTGAAGGTGGATTTGAAGCTTTCTTT. The encoded protein is CASSEGGFEAFF.

The V and J genes are TRBV6-5 and TRBJ2-3; 10 bases map to TRBD2. CDR1 is MNHEY and CDR2 is SVGAGI in the germline V gene. The CDR3 has 17 residues. The J segment lost 0 bases and the V segment lost 2 bases, leaving 5 bases of the junction unmatched. The CDR3 region has the DNA TGTGCCAGCAGTTACGTCGGACTAGCGGCTAGCACAGATACGCAGTATTTT. This translates into CASSYVGLAASTDTQYF.

V is TRBV19 and J is TRBJ2-5; 10 nucleotides agree with TRBD1. The CDR3 runs 14 residues. The ends lost 5 bases at V and 5 bases at J; junction bases unmatched: 5. Germline loops: CDR1 LNHDA, CDR2 SQIVND (reference sequence). The CDR3 coding sequence is TGTGCCAGTAGTGTGGGACAGGGGTTGGAGACCCAGTACTTC. The encoded protein is CASSVGQGLETQYF.

The chain is built from TRBV12-3 or TRBV12-4 and TRBJ2-7; 7 bases agree with TRBD2. V lost 5 bases to trimming and J lost 3 bases; unmatched junction nucleotides: 10. The CDR3 runs to 15 residues. This CDR3 is CASSQDKAGFYEQYF. The CDR3 region has the DNA TGTGCCAGCAGTCAAGACAAAGCGGGGTTCTACGAGCAGTACTTC.